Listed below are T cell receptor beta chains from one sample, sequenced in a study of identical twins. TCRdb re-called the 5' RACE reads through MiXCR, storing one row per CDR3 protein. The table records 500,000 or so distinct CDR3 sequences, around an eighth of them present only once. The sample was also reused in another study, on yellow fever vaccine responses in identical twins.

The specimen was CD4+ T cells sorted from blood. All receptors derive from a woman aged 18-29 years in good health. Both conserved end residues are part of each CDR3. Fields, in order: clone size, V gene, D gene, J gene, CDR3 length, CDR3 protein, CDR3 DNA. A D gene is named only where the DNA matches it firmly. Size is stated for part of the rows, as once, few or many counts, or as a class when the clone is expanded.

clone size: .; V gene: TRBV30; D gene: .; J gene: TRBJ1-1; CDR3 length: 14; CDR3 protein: CACWMGGEDTEAFF; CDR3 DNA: TGTGCCTGTTGGATGGGGGGCGAGGACACTGAAGCTTTCTTT
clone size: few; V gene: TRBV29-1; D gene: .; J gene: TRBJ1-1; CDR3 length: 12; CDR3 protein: CSVEESANEAFF; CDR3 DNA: TGCAGCGTTGAAGAGAGCGCTAATGAAGCTTTCTTT
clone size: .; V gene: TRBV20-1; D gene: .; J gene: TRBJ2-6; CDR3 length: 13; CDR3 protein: CSFLLSGANVLTF; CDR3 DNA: TGCAGCTTCCTTCTCTCTGGGGCCAACGTCCTGACTTTC
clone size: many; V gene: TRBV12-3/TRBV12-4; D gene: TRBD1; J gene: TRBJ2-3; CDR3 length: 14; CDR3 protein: CASSLLGQGDTQYF; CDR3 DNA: TGTGCCAGCAGTCTTCTAGGACAGGGAGATACGCAGTATTTT
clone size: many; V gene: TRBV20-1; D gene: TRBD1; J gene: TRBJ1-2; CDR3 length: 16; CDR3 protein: CSAPLVGRTTGDGYTF; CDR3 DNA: TGCAGTGCTCCCCTAGTGGGTCGGACCACAGGGGACGGCTACACCTTC
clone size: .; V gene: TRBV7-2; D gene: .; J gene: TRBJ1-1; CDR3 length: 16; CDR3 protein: CASSARPSGGNTEAFF; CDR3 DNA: TGTGCCAGCAGCGCCCGTCCGTCGGGGGGCAACACTGAAGCTTTCTTT
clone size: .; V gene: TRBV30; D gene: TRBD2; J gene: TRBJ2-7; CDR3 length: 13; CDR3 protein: CAWITSGAYEQYF; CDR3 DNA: TGTGCCTGGATCACTAGCGGAGCCTACGAGCAGTACTTC
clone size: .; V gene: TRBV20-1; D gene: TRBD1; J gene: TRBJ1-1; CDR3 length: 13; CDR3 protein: CSAQQGVGTEAFF; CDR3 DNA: TGCAGTGCGCAGCAGGGGGTCGGAACTGAAGCTTTCTTT
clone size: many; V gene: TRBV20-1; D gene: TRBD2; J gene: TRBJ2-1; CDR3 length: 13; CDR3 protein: CSTTSGKHNEQFF; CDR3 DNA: TGCAGTACGACAAGCGGGAAACACAATGAGCAGTTCTTC
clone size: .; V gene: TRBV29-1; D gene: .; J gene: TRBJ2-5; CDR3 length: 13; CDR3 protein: CSVEGALSRTQYF; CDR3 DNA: TGCAGCGTTGAAGGGGCCCTAAGTCGGACCCAGTACTTC
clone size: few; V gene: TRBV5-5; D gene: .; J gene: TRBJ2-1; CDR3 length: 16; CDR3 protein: CASSLEEGRSYNEQFF; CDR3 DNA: TGTGCCAGCAGCTTGGAAGAGGGGAGGTCCTACAATGAGCAGTTCTTC
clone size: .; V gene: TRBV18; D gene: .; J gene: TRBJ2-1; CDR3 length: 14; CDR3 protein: CASSPNHSYNEQFF; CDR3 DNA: TGTGCCAGCTCACCAAACCACTCCTACAATGAGCAGTTCTTC
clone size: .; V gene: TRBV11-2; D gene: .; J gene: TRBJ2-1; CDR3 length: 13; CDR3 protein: CASSLDSGNEQFF; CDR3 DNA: TGTGCCAGCAGCTTAGACAGTGGGAATGAGCAGTTCTTC
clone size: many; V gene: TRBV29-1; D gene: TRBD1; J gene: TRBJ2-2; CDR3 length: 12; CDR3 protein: CSAGTGHGELFF; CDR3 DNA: TGCAGCGCCGGGACAGGGCACGGGGAGCTGTTTTTT
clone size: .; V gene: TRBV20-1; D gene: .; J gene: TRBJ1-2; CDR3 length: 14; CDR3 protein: CSARDLGGARGYTF; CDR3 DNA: TGCAGTGCTAGAGACCTGGGGGGGGCACGAGGCTACACCTTC
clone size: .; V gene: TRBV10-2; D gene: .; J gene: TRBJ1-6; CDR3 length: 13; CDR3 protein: CASIRQPDSPLHF; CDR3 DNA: TGCGCCAGCATCAGGCAGCCGGATTCACCCCTCCACTTT
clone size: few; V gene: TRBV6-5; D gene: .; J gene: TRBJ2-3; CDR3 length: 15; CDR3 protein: CASSLQGTSTDTQYF; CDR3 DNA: TGTGCCAGCAGTTTACAGGGTACTAGCACAGATACGCAGTATTTT
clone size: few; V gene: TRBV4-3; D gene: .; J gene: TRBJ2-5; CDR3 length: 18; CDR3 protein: CASSQDRSASPSQETQYF; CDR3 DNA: TGCGCCAGCAGCCAAGATCGTTCCGCGAGCCCCTCCCAAGAGACCCAGTACTTC
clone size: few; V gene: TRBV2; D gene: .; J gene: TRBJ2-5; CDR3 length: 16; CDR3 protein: CASSEGVRTNQETQYF; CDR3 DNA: TGTGCCAGCAGTGAAGGGGTCAGGACAAACCAAGAGACCCAGTACTTC
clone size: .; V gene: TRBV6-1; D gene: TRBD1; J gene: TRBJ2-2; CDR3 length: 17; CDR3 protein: CASSIHRSGGISGELFF; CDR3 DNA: TGTGCCAGCAGTATTCACCGGTCAGGGGGCATTTCCGGGGAGCTGTTTTTT
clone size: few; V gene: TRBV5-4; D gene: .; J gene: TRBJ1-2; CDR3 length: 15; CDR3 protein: CASSPAGVSNYGYTF; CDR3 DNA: TGTGCCAGCAGCCCGGCGGGCGTTTCTAACTATGGCTACACCTTC
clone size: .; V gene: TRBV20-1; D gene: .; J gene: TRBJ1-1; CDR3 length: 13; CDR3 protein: CSAQKTGLTEAFF; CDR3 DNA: TGCAGTGCTCAAAAGACAGGTCTGACTGAAGCTTTCTTT
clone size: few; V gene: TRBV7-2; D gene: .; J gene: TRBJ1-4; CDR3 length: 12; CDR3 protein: CATGTPNEKLFF; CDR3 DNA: TGTGCCACCGGGACACCTAATGAAAAACTGTTTTTT
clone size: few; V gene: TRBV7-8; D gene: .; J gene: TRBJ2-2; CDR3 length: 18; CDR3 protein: CASSLIRPDVLNTGELFF; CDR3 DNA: TGTGCCAGCAGCTTAATAAGGCCCGATGTACTGAACACCGGGGAGCTGTTTTTT
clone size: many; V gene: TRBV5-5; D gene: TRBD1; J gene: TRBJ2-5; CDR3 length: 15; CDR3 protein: CASSGRDRKQETQYF; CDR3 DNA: TGTGCCAGCAGCGGCCGGGACAGAAAACAAGAGACCCAGTACTTC
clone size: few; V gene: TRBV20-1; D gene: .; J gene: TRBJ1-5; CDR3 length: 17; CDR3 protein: CSARVSTPVNSNQPQHF; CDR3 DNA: TGCAGTGCTAGAGTTTCGACTCCCGTGAATAGCAATCAGCCCCAGCATTTT
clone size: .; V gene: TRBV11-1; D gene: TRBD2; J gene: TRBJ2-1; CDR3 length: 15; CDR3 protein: CASTQGLAGESGQFF; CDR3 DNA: TGTGCCAGCACCCAGGGACTAGCGGGGGAATCGGGGCAGTTCTTC
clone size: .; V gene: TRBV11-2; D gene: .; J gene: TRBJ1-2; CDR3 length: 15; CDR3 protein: CASSLGAAPNYGYTF; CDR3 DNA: TGTGCCAGCAGCTTAGGGGCAGCGCCTAACTATGGCTACACCTTC
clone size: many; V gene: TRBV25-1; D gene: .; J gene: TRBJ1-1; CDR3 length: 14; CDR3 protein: CASSVQGFATEAFF; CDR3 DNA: TGTGCCAGCAGTGTCCAGGGTTTTGCCACTGAAGCTTTCTTT
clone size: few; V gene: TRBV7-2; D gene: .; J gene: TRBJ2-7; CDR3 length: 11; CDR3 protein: CASSTHREQYF; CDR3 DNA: TGTGCCAGCAGCACGCACAGGGAGCAGTACTTC
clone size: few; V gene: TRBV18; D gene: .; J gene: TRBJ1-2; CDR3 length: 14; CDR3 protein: CASSANRVDYGYTF; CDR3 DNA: TGTGCCAGCTCAGCAAACAGGGTGGACTATGGCTACACCTTC
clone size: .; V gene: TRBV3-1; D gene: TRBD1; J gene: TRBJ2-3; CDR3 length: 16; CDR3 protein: CASSQNRGRGTDTQYF; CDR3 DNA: TGTGCCAGCAGCCAAAACAGGGGGCGCGGGACAGATACGCAGTATTTT
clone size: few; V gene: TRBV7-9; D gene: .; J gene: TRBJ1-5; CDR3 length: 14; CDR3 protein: CASSFEQKNQPQHF; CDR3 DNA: TGTGCCAGCAGCTTTGAGCAGAAGAATCAGCCCCAGCATTTT
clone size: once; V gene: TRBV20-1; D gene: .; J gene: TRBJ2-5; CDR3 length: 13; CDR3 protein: CSARVGRMETQYF; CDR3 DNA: TGCAGTGCTAGAGTGGGGAGGATGGAGACCCAGTACTTC
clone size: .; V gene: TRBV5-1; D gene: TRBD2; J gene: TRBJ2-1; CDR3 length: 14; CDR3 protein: CASTSGGANNEQFF; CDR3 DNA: TGCGCCAGCACCTCGGGGGGGGCAAACAATGAGCAGTTCTTC
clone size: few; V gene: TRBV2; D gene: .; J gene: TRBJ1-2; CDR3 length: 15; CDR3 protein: CASSDSPRQGNGYTF; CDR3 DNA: TGTGCCAGCAGTGATAGTCCCAGGCAGGGAAATGGCTACACCTTC
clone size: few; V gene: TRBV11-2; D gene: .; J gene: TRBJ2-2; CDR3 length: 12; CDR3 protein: CASSLMRLGLFF; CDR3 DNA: TGTGCCAGCAGCTTAATGAGGCTGGGGCTGTTTTTT
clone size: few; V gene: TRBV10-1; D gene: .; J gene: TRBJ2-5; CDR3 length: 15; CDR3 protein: CASSESGTSQETQYF; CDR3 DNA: TGCGCCAGCAGTGAGTCGGGGACAAGCCAAGAGACCCAGTACTTC
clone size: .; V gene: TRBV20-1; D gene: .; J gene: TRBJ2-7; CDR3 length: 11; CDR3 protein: CSAPDTYEQYF; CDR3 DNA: TGCAGTGCTCCGGACACGTACGAGCAGTACTTC
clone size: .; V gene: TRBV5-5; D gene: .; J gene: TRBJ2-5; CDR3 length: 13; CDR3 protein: CAISPRVQETQYF; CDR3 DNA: TGTGCCATCAGCCCTCGGGTCCAAGAGACCCAGTACTTC
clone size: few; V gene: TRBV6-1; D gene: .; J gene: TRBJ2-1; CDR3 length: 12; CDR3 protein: CATLGGTDEQFF; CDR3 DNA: TGTGCCACCCTGGGGGGAACCGATGAGCAGTTCTTC
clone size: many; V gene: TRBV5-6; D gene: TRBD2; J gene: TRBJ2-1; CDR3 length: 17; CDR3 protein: CASSLGYSGRVFNEQFF; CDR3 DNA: TGTGCCAGCAGCTTGGGATATAGCGGGAGGGTATTCAATGAGCAGTTCTTC
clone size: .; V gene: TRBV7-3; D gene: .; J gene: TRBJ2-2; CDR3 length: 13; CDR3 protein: CASSLYVTGELFF; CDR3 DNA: TGTGCCAGCAGCTTATACGTCACCGGGGAGCTGTTTTTT
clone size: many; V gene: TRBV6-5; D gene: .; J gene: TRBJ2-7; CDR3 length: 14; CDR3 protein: CASSLGQRTYEQYF; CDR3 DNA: TGTGCCAGCAGTTTAGGACAGCGGACCTACGAGCAGTACTTC
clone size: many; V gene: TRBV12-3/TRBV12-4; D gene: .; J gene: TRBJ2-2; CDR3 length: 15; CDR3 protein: CASSPRQSSGGELFF; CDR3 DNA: TGTGCCAGCAGTCCTAGACAGTCTTCAGGCGGGGAGCTGTTTTTT
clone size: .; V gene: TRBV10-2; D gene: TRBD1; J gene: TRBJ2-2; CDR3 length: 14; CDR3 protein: CASRGQGNTGELFF; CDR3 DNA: TGCGCCAGCAGAGGACAGGGCAACACCGGGGAGCTGTTTTTT
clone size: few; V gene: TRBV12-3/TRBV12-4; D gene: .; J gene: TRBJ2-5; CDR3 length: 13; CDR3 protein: CASSRRNLPTQYF; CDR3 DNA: TGTGCCAGCAGCCGGCGCAATCTCCCGACCCAGTACTTC
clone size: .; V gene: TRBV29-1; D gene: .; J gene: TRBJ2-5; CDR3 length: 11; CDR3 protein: CSVEDGETQYF; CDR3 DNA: TGCAGCGTTGAAGATGGCGAGACCCAGTACTTC
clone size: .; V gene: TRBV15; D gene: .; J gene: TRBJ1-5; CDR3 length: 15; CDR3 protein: CATSRDKSGVEPQHF; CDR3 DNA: TGTGCCACCAGCAGAGATAAATCGGGGGTGGAGCCCCAGCATTTT
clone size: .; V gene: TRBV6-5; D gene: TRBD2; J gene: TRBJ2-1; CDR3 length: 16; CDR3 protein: CASSYSMERGPNEQFF; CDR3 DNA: TGTGCCAGCAGTTACTCGATGGAGCGGGGGCCCAATGAGCAGTTCTTC
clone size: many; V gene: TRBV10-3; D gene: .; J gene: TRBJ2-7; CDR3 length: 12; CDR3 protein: CAISVLLGEQYF; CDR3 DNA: TGTGCCATCAGCGTCCTTCTGGGCGAGCAGTACTTC